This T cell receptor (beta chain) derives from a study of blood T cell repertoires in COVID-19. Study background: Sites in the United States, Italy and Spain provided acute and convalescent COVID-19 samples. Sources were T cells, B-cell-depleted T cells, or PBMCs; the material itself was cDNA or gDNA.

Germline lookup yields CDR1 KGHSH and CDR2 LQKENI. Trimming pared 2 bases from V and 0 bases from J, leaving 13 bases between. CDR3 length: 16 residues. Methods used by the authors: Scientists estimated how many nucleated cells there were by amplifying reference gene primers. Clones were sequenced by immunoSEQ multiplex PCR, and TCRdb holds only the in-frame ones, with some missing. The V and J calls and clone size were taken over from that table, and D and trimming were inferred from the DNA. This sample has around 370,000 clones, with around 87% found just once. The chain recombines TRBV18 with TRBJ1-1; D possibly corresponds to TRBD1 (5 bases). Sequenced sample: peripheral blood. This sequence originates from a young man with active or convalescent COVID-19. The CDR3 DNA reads TGTGCCAGCTCACCAAGGGGAACGATGATGAACACTGAAGCTTTCTTT. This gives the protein CASSPRGTMMNTEAFF.